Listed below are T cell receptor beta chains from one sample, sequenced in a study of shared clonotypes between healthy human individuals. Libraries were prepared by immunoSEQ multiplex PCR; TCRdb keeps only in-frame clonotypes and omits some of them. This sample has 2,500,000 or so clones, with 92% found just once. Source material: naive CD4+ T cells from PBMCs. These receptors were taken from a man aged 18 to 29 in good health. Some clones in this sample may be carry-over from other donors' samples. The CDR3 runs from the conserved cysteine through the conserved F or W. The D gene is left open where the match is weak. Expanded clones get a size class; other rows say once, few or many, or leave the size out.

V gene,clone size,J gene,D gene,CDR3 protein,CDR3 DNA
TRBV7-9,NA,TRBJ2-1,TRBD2,CASSLRPAGVGNEQFF,TGTGCCAGCAGCCTGAGGCCAGCGGGAGTCGGGAATGAGCAGTTCTTC
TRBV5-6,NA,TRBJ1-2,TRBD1,CASSPGTGLSYGYTF,TGTGCCAGCAGCCCTGGGACAGGGCTCAGCTATGGCTACACCTTC
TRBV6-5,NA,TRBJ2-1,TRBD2,CASTRLAGNNEQFF,TGTGCCAGCACCAGGCTAGCGGGAAACAATGAGCAGTTCTTC
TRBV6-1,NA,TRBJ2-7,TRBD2,CASTQIAGASYEQYF,TGTGCCAGCACCCAAATAGCGGGCGCCTCCTACGAGCAGTACTTC
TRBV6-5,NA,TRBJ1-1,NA,CASRLITGGNTEAFF,TGTGCCAGCAGGCTTATTACCGGTGGGAACACTGAAGCTTTCTTT
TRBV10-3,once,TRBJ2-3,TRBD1,CAISLGTGPWADTQYF,TGTGCCATCAGCTTAGGGACAGGCCCTTGGGCAGATACGCAGTATTTT
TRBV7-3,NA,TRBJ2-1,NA,CASSLIGTEDNEQFF,TGTGCCAGCAGCTTAATTGGGACGGAAGACAATGAGCAGTTCTTC
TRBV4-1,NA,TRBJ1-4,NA,CASSQDGTGVEKLFF,TGCGCCAGCAGCCAAGATGGGACGGGAGTCGAAAAACTGTTTTTT
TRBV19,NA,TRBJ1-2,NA,CASTPTGGGRPSEGYTF,TGTGCCAGTACCCCTACGGGCGGGGGACGTCCTTCGGAGGGCTACACCTTC
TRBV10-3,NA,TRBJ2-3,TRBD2,CAISETHRTSGRRATDTQYF,TGTGCCATCAGTGAAACTCACCGGACTAGCGGGAGAAGGGCAACAGATACGCAGTATTTT
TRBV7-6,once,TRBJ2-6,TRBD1,CASRPEGQGRSGANVLTF,TGTGCCAGCAGGCCAGAGGGACAGGGCCGCTCTGGGGCCAACGTCCTGACTTTC
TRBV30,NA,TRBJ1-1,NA,CAWSVGAVWGWTEAFF,TGTGCCTGGAGTGTAGGGGCCGTTTGGGGCTGGACTGAAGCTTTCTTT
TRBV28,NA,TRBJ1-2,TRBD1,CASSFGAGGDYGYTF,TGTGCCAGCAGTTTTGGGGCAGGGGGTGACTATGGCTACACCTTC
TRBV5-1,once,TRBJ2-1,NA,CASREGYGSYNEQFF,TGCGCCAGCAGGGAGGGCTACGGCTCCTACAATGAGCAGTTCTTC
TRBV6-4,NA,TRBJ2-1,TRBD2,CASSEIAGLSYNEQFF,TGTGCCAGCAGTGAAATAGCGGGACTCTCCTACAATGAGCAGTTCTTC
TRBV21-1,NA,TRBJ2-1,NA,CASPQGTLLWGEQFF,TGTGCCAGCCCCCAGGGGACCCTCCTTTGGGGTGAGCAGTTCTTC
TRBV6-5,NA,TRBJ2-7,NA,CASNRRDGGYEQYF,TGTGCCAGCAACCGGCGGGACGGGGGCTACGAGCAGTACTTC
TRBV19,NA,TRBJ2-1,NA,CASRDRDPKHYNEQFF,TGTGCCAGTAGAGACCGGGACCCAAAACACTACAATGAGCAGTTCTTC
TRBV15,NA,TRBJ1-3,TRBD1,CATRAAGGRSGNTIYF,TGTGCCACCAGGGCGGCAGGGGGCCGCTCTGGAAACACCATATATTTT
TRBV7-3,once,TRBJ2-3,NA,CASSLIGHFTDTQYF,TGTGCCAGCAGCTTGATAGGACACTTCACAGATACGCAGTATTTT
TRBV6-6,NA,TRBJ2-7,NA,CASSSYYEQYF,TGTGCCAGCAGTTCTTACTACGAGCAGTACTTC
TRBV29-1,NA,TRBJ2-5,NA,CSVEWGQETQYF,TGCAGCGTTGAATGGGGGCAAGAGACCCAGTACTTC
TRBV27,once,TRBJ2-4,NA,CASSTLENRRTKNIQYF,TGTGCCAGCAGTACATTGGAGAATCGGAGGACCAAAAACATTCAGTACTTC
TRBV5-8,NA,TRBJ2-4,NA,CASSLADRLAKNIQYF,TGTGCCAGCAGCTTGGCTGACAGACTAGCCAAAAACATTCAGTACTTC
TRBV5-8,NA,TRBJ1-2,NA,CASSLGSPGADVGTGYTF,TGTGCCAGCAGCTTAGGATCCCCCGGGGCGGATGTGGGGACTGGCTACACCTTC
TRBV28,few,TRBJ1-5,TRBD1,CASRTGGQPQHF,TGTGCCAGCAGAACAGGGGGACAGCCCCAGCATTTT
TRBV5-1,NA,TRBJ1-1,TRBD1,CASSPTRGIYPRNTEAFF,TGCGCCAGCAGCCCCACCAGGGGGATTTATCCCCGAAACACTGAAGCTTTCTTT
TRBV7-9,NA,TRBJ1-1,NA,CASSPYPGTEAFF,TGTGCCAGCAGCCCCTACCCGGGCACTGAAGCTTTCTTT
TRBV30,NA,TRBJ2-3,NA,CAWSTSRVPGSTDTQYF,TGTGCCTGGAGTACCAGTAGGGTCCCAGGGAGCACAGATACGCAGTATTTT
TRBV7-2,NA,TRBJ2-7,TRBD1,CASSMTGGSYEQYF,TGTGCCAGCAGCATGACAGGGGGGTCCTACGAGCAGTACTTC
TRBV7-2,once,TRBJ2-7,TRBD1,CASSLKSSGQGSYEQYF,TGTGCCAGCAGCTTAAAGTCTTCGGGACAGGGGAGTTACGAGCAGTACTTC
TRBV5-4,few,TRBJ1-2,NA,CASSLGGPYGYTF,TGTGCCAGCAGCTTAGGGGGGCCCTATGGCTACACCTTC
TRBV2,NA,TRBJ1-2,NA,CASSPLTERYGYTF,TGTGCCAGCAGTCCGCTGACGGAACGATATGGCTACACCTTC
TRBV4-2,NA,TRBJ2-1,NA,CASSQDLAGNTYNEQFF,TGTGCCAGCAGCCAAGACCTGGCAGGGAACACCTACAATGAGCAGTTCTTC
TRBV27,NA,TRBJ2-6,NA,CASSTVSGANVLTF,TGTGCCAGCAGTACCGTCTCTGGGGCCAACGTCCTGACTTTC
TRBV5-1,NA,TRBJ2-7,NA,CASSLGGYSSATRRGYEQYF,TGCGCCAGCAGCTTAGGCGGATACTCTTCCGCTACAAGAAGGGGCTACGAGCAGTACTTC
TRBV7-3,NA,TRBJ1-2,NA,CASSPSPTRYGYTF,TGTGCCAGCAGTCCATCCCCGACACGCTATGGCTACACCTTC
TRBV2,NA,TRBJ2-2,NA,CASSGFLIGELFF,TGTGCCAGCAGTGGGTTCCTTATCGGGGAGCTGTTTTTT
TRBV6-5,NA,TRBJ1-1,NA,CASSYSPPTGFEAFF,TGTGCCAGCAGTTACTCACCTCCGACCGGGTTTGAAGCTTTCTTT
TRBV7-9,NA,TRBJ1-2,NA,CASSFLGRDGYTF,TGTGCCAGCAGCTTCCTCGGGAGGGATGGCTACACCTTC
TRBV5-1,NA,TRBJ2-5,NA,CASSLRLNQETQYF,TGCGCCAGCAGCTTGAGACTGAACCAAGAGACCCAGTACTTC
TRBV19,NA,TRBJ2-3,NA,CASTTGSTGTDTQYF,TGTGCCAGTACCACCGGGTCCACGGGCACAGATACGCAGTATTTT
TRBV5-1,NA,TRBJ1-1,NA,CASSLAGDGWNTEAFF,TGCGCCAGCAGCTTGGCGGGGGACGGCTGGAACACTGAAGCTTTCTTT
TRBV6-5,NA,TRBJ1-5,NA,CASSYSSLGGPQHF,TGTGCCAGCAGTTACTCGAGTTTGGGGGGGCCCCAGCATTTT
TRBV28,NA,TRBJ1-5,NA,CASSLSAGGRVQPQHF,TGTGCCAGCAGTTTGTCAGCGGGGGGGAGGGTTCAGCCCCAGCATTTT
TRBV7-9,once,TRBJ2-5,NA,CASSLLPGRETQYF,TGTGCCAGCAGCTTACTCCCGGGGCGGGAGACCCAGTACTTC
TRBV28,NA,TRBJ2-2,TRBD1,CASSTGGTGELFF,TGTGCCAGCAGCACAGGGGGCACCGGGGAGCTGTTTTTT
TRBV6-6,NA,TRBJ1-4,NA,CASSLQGSIKLFF,TGTGCCTCCTCCCTACAGGGAAGTATAAAACTGTTTTTT
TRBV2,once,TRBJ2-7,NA,CASAGTFVYEQYF,TGTGCCAGTGCCGGGACGTTCGTCTACGAGCAGTACTTC
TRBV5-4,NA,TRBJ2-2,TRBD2,CASSLDPGGRSGELFF,TGTGCCAGCAGCTTGGATCCAGGCGGGAGGTCCGGGGAGCTGTTTTTT
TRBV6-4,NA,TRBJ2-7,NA,CATPNPYEQYF,TGTGCCACCCCAAATCCCTACGAGCAGTACTTC
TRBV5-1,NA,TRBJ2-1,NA,CASSPPSFEQFF,TGCGCCAGCAGCCCGCCTAGCTTTGAGCAGTTCTTC
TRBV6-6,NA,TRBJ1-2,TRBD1,CASSLGQGRKDGYTF,TGTGCCAGCAGCCTCGGACAGGGGAGGAAAGATGGCTACACCTTC